The rows below give T cell receptor beta chains drawn from one sample of a study of OX40 agonist ivuxolimab in advanced cancers. Assay used: immunoSEQ multiplex PCR; TCRdb lists only in-frame clones, some missing. The repertoire holds 45,000 or so clones, around 83% seen once, with about 2.4% in the top ten. Specimen: CD4+ or CD8+ T cells sorted from blood, collected in a trial of the OX40 agonist ivuxolimab. All receptors come from an adult with an advanced solid tumor such as melanoma, head and neck, liver or kidney cancer. Each CDR3 is given with its conserved first and last residue. The order of the fields is J gene, V gene, clone size, D gene, CDR3 DNA, CDR3 protein. D genes are given only for firm matches. Size is omitted from some rows. Given values are once, few, many or a class for expanded clones.

>TRBJ1-3|TRBV25-1|NA|NA
TGTGCCAGCAGTGGGTCCGACAAACCTGGAAACACCATATATTTT
CASSGSDKPGNTIYF
>TRBJ2-7|TRBV18|NA|TRBD1
TGTGCCAGCTCACGATTGGACAGGGGTTACGAGCAGTACTTC
CASSRLDRGYEQYF
>TRBJ2-5|TRBV5-1|NA|TRBD1
TGCGCCAGCAGCTTGGACGGGACAGGGGGCCAGACCCAGTACTTC
CASSLDGTGGQTQYF
>TRBJ2-7|TRBV4-3|NA|NA
TGCGCCAGCAGCCAATACGACGGTCCTACCTACGAGCAGTACTTC
CASSQYDGPTYEQYF
>TRBJ2-7|TRBV7-2|NA|NA
TGTGCCAGCAGCTTAGGAACCGTGGGGATCTACGAGCAGTACTTC
CASSLGTVGIYEQYF
>TRBJ1-2|TRBV2|once|TRBD1
TGTGCCAGCAATAAGGAGGGACAGGGGGGCTATGGCTACACCTTC
CASNKEGQGGYGYTF
>TRBJ2-7|TRBV11-2|NA|NA
TGTGCCAGCAGCTTAGCAAACCTCAAGGACGAGCAGTACTTC
CASSLANLKDEQYF
>TRBJ2-2|TRBV10-3|few|TRBD2
TGTGCCATCAGTCCCACTAGCGGGAGGGACGGGGAGCTGTTTTTT
CAISPTSGRDGELFF
>TRBJ2-2|TRBV2|NA|TRBD2
TGTGCCAGCAGTCGGACTAGCGGGAGTGGTGGGGAGCTGTTTTTT
CASSRTSGSGGELFF
>TRBJ2-2|TRBV27|NA|NA
TGTGCCAGCAGTTTATGGCCCGGGGAGCTGTTTTTT
CASSLWPGELFF
>TRBJ2-6|TRBV19|NA|NA
TGTGCCAGTAGTATGAAGTTTGGTCCCTGGGCCAACGTCCTGACTTTC
CASSMKFGPWANVLTF
>TRBJ2-7|TRBV6-5|NA|TRBD2
TGTGCCAGCAGTACCGGACTAGCGGAACCCTACGAGCAGTACTTC
CASSTGLAEPYEQYF
>TRBJ1-2|TRBV6-5|NA|NA
TGTGCCAGCAGTTACGAGGGCTTGGACAGACATGGCTACACCTTC
CASSYEGLDRHGYTF
>TRBJ2-7|TRBV5-6|once|TRBD2
TGTGCCAGCAGCACTAGCGGGGCGGGCACCTACGAGCAGTACTTC
CASSTSGAGTYEQYF
>TRBJ2-2|TRBV5-4|NA|TRBD1
TGTGCCAGCAGCCTAAACAGGGGCCTTGCGGGCACCGGGGAGCTGTTTTTT
CASSLNRGLAGTGELFF
>TRBJ2-2|TRBV11-2|NA|TRBD2
TGTGCCAGCAGCTTAGTGCCTAGCGGGAACACCGGGGAGCTGTTTTTT
CASSLVPSGNTGELFF